These 24 T cell receptor beta chains were sequenced from one sample in a study of OX40 agonist ivuxolimab in advanced cancers. Here immunoSEQ multiplex PCR was the method, and the copy in TCRdb shows in-frame clones only, minus some. In the table there are 65,000 to 90,000 clones, about 85% of which are singletons. Material: CD4+ or CD8+ T cells sorted from blood, obtained in a trial of the OX40 agonist ivuxolimab. The source is an adult with an advanced solid tumor such as melanoma, head and neck, liver or kidney cancer.

The chain is built from TRBV7-9 and TRBJ2-5; D might be TRBD1 (5 bases). Trimming shortened V by 5 bases and J by 3 bases, and 10 bases separated the two germline ends. The CDR3 contains 13 residues. CDR1 and CDR2 (germline): SEHNR, FQNEAQ (reference sequence). CDR3 in amino acids: CASSQTVEETQYF. The CDR3 bases are TGTGCCAGCAGCCAGACAGTAGAAGAGACCCAGTACTTC. Combining the CDR3 with reference TRBV7-9 and TRBJ2-5 gives the whole variable domain DTGVSQNPRHKITKRGQNVTFRCDPISEHNRLYWYRQTLGQGPEFLTYFQNEAQLEKSRLLSDRFSAERPKGSFSTLEIQRTEQGDSAMYLCASSQTVEETQYFGPGTRLLVL.

The rearrangement joins TRBV28 to TRBJ1-2, with D possibly TRBD1 on 6 matching bases. Per the germline V gene, CDR1 is MDHEN and CDR2 is SYDVKM. V was clipped by 10 bases and J by 4 bases, with 13 bases between them. The CDR3 sequence is 12 residues long. The CDR3 reads CATTGTPYGYTF. The CDR3 DNA reads as TGTGCCACTACCGGGACACCCTATGGCTACACCTTC.

The chain joins TRBV19 to TRBJ1-4, with 7 nucleotides matching TRBD1. Germline V gives CDR1 LNHDA, CDR2 SQIVND (reference sequence). The CDR3 contains 14 residues. Losses at the gene ends were 5 bases for V and 6 bases for J; bases not matched to a gene: 6. CDR3 loop: CASSGTAGDEKLFF. CDR3 nucleotide sequence: TGTGCCAGTAGTGGGACAGCCGGTGATGAAAAACTGTTTTTT.

The V and J genes are TRBV28 and TRBJ2-7; 7 bases match TRBD1. CDR1 is MDHEN, CDR2 SYDVKM, per germline. The CDR3 contains 14 residues. Losses at the gene ends were 5 bases for V and 4 bases for J; bases not matched to a gene: 8. In DNA, the CDR3 is TGTGCCAGCAGTCTTGAAAGGGGGCTTTACGAGCAGTACTTC. Its translation is CASSLERGLYEQYF.

The chain joins TRBV7-3 to TRBJ2-7, with TRBD1 identical over 9 bases. The germline CDR1 and CDR2 sequences are SGHTA and FQGTGA. V gave up 5 bases and J gave up 6 bases; unmatched junction bases: 5. The CDR3 runs to 13 residues. The CDR3 reads CASSVRQGGEQYF. The DNA for the CDR3 is TGTGCCAGCAGCGTACGACAGGGGGGCGAGCAGTACTTC.

The rearrangement uses TRBV6-1 and TRBJ2-7; a possible D gene is TRBD2 (5 bases). The CDR3 covers 14 residues. Germline assignment: CDR1 MNHNS and CDR2 SASEGT. Trimming took 5 bases from V and 0 from J, leaving 11 bases between them. CDR3 nucleotide sequence: TGTGCCAGCAGTCGACCGGGAATCTCCTACGAGCAGTACTTC. It is translated as CASSRPGISYEQYF.

The chain combines TRBV7-9 with TRBJ2-7, with D tentatively TRBD2 (6 bases). Trimming took 0 bases from V and 4 from J, leaving 10 bases between them. Germline-derived CDR1 and CDR2 are SEHNR and FQNEAQ (reference sequence). CDR3 length: 14 amino acids. The CDR3 nucleotides read TGTGCCAGCAGCTTAGCCGGGACTGATTACGAGCAGTACTTC. Translated: CASSLAGTDYEQYF.

This chain connects TRBV7-6 to TRBJ1-4; D is uncertain. Germline assignment: CDR1 SGHVS and CDR2 FNYEAQ. Trimming removed 3 bases from V and 7 bases from J, with 3 bases in between. The CDR3 totals 11 residues. The CDR3 region has the DNA TGTGCCAGCAGCTTCGGTGAAAAACTGTTTTTT. Amino acids: CASSFGEKLFF.

The chain recombines TRBV7-8 with TRBJ2-1, with 15 bases identical to TRBD2. Per germline, CDR1 SGHVS and CDR2 FQNEAQ. The V segment lost 5 bases and the J segment 7 bases; nucleotides outside the gene matches: 12. The CDR3 runs 18 residues. Here the CDR3 DNA reads TGTGCCAGCAGCCCCTTTAGGACTAGCGGGAGGGCCAGGAATGAGCAGTTCTTC. It specifies CASSPFRTSGRARNEQFF.

V usage is TRBV4-1 and J usage is TRBJ2-1; D gene ambiguous. Trimming stripped 1 base from V and 6 bases from J, with 10 bases between. Per germline, CDR1 MGHRA and CDR2 YSYEKL. CDR3 length: 14 amino acids. CDR3 coding DNA: TGCGCCAGCAGCCAAGGCGAGGTACCCAATGAGCAGTTCTTC. Its translation is CASSQGEVPNEQFF.

This chain uses TRBV6-5 with TRBJ1-1, with 7 bases lining up with TRBD1. V was clipped by 5 bases and J by 0 bases; unmatched bases: 6. Germline CDR1 is MNHEY and CDR2 is SVGAGI. The CDR3 is made up of 15 amino acids. CDR3 sequence (DNA): TGTGCCAGCAGTCCCCGGGGACAGCTGAACACTGAAGCTTTCTTT. Its protein is CASSPRGQLNTEAFF.

The V gene is TRBV5-6, the J gene TRBJ2-1, with 7 positions matching TRBD1. The ends lost 4 bases at V and 9 bases at J; junction bases unmatched: 13. The CDR3 runs 15 residues. CDR1 is SGHDT, CDR2 YYEEEE, per germline. The CDR3 region is CASSGRDRQSGEQFF. CDR3 in DNA: TGTGCCAGCAGCGGCCGGGACAGACAAAGCGGTGAGCAGTTCTTC.

This clone was found once. The rearrangement uses TRBV5-1 and TRBJ2-5; possible D gene TRBD2, 6 bases. V lost 7 bases and J 4 bases, leaving 14 bases between the germline ends. The germline V gene has CDR1 SGHRS and CDR2 YFSETQ. The CDR3 consists of 13 residues. As DNA, the CDR3 is TGCGCCAGCTCCATAGGAGGGAGAGAGACCCAGTACTTC. Translating it yields CASSIGGRETQYF. The variable domain in full, with the rest retrieved from reference TRBV5-1 and TRBJ2-5, is KAGVTQTPRYLIKTRGQQVTLSCSPISGHRSVSWYQQTPGQGLQFLFEYFSETQRNKGNFPGRFSGRQFSNSRSEMNVSTLELGDSALYLCASSIGGRETQYFGPGTRLLVL.

This chain links TRBV6-5 with TRBJ2-1; 7 bases are shared with TRBD2. Germline-derived CDR1 and CDR2 are MNHEY and SVGAGI. The CDR3 extends over 14 amino acids. The trim removed 5 bases at V and 9 bases at J, leaving 10 bases unmatched. The CDR3: CASSLQRDVGEQFF. As DNA, the CDR3 is TGTGCCAGCAGTCTCCAGCGGGATGTAGGTGAGCAGTTCTTC.

CDR3 in amino acids: CASSHALSGQPQHF. DNA of the CDR3: TGTGCCAGCAGCCACGCCCTCTCTGGTCAGCCCCAGCATTTT. This chain joins TRBV28 and TRBJ1-5; no clear D gene. Germline V gives CDR1 MDHEN, CDR2 SYDVKM. The CDR3 sequence is 14 residues long. The V gene lost 6 bases and the J gene lost 6 bases, with 15 bases spanning the gap. Looking up the rest from reference TRBV28 and TRBJ1-5 gives the full variable domain: DVKVTQSSRYLVKRTGEKVFLECVQDMDHENMFWYRQDPGLGLRLIYFSYDVKMKEKGDIPEGYSVSREKKERFSLILESASTNQTSMYLCASSHALSGQPQHFGDGTRLSIL.

This sequence joins TRBV6-6 and TRBJ1-2; maybe TRBD1 (6 bases). Trimming cost V 2 bases and J 3 bases, with 13 bases left between them. The V gene's germline CDR1 is MNHNY and CDR2 SVGAGI (reference sequence). This CDR3 comprises 15 residues. The CDR3 here is CASSYAGAQYYGYTF. The CDR3 DNA sequence: TGTGCCAGCAGTTACGCGGGGGCCCAATACTATGGCTACACCTTC.

In DNA form, the CDR3 reads TGTGCCAGCAGCTTAATGGTCCACGAGCAGTACTTC. Its protein product is CASSLMVHEQYF. J is TRBJ2-7 and V is TRBV11-2, with unresolved D. Deletions cut 2 bases from V and 5 bases from J, with 7 bases between. The CDR3 has 12 amino acids. The germline V gene encodes CDR1 SGHAT and CDR2 FQNNGV.

This clone has a single count. This chain connects TRBV6-1 to TRBJ2-2, with D tentatively TRBD1 or TRBD2 (5 bases each). Trimming pared 3 bases from V and 1 base from J, leaving 9 bases between. The CDR3 contains 15 residues. CDR1 and CDR2 (germline): MNHNS, SASEGT. Here the CDR3 reads CASSDGTENTGELFF. For the CDR3, the DNA is TGTGCCAGCAGTGACGGGACGGAGAACACCGGGGAGCTGTTTTTT.

This clone occurred once. The chain links TRBV12-5 to TRBJ2-5, with unresolved D. From germline, CDR1 is LGHNT and CDR2 FRNRAP. CDR3 size: 12 residues. V lost 1 base and J lost 7, with 7 bases in between. The CDR3 spells CASGLARGTQYF. The DNA of the CDR3 is TGTGCTAGTGGTTTGGCCCGAGGGACCCAGTACTTC.

DNA of the CDR3: TGTGCCGTTCGTTGGGGACGAGACACCGGGGAGCTGTTTTTT. Protein sequence: CAVRWGRDTGELFF. This sequence joins TRBV6-1 and TRBJ2-2; D may correspond to TRBD1 or TRBD2 (5 bases each). Germline-derived CDR1 and CDR2 are MNHNS and SASEGT. This CDR3 spans 14 amino acids. The V end was cut by 11 bases, the J end by 3 bases, with 16 bases between.

The J gene is TRBJ1-1, the V gene TRBV7-6; D gene unclear. This CDR3 has 13 residues. The V end was cut by 1 base, the J end by 5 bases, with 8 bases between. CDR1 and CDR2 (germline): SGHVS, FNYEAQ. The CDR3 protein is CASSLGSGTEAFF. The CDR3 DNA is TGTGCCAGCAGCTTAGGCAGCGGGACTGAAGCTTTCTTT.

The chain uses TRBV11-2 and TRBJ2-7; 8 bases are shared with TRBD1. The V gene end was trimmed by 5 bases and the J gene end by 1 base; junction bases not matched to a gene: 4. This CDR3 is 14 amino acids long. Germline V CDR1 and CDR2: SGHAT, FQNNGV. CDR3 in amino acids: CASSRDRGSYEQYF. CDR3 DNA sequence: TGTGCCAGCAGCCGCGACAGGGGTTCCTACGAGCAGTACTTC.

The rearrangement joins TRBV9 to TRBJ2-2; D is perhaps TRBD1 (6 bases). The CDR3 covers 15 residues. Trimming cost V 6 bases and J 4 bases, with 16 bases left between them. Germline loops: CDR1 SGDLS, CDR2 YYNGEE. DNA of the CDR3: TGTGCCAGCACCCCGGGACACCAGATCACCGGGGAGCTGTTTTTT. Translated, it gives CASTPGHQITGELFF.

The CDR3 here is CASSQDWVGAGTDTQYF. CDR3 coding DNA: TGTGCCAGCAGCCAAGATTGGGTCGGCGCTGGGACAGATACGCAGTATTTT. This chain uses TRBV14 with TRBJ2-3; D not resolved. V was shortened by 0 bases and J by 3 bases, with 16 bases between the two germline ends. The CDR3 spans 17 residues. Germline-derived CDR1 and CDR2 are SGHDN and FVKESK.